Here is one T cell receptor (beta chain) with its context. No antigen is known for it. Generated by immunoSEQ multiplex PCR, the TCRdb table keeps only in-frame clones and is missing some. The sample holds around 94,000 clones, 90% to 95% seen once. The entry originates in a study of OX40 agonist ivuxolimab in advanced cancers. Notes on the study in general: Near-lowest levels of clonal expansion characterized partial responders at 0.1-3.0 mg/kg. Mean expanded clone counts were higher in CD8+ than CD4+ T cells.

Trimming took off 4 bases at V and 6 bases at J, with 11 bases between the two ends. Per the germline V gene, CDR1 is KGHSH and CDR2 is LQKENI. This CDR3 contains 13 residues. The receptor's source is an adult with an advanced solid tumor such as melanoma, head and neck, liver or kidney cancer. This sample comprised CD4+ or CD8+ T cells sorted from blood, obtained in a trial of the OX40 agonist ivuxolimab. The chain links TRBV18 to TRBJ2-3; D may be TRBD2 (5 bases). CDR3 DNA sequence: TGTGCCAGCTCACTGTACATAGCGGATACGCAGTATTTT. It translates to CASSLYIADTQYF. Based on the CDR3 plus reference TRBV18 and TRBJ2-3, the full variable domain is NAGVMQNPRHLVRRRGQEARLRCSPMKGHSHVYWYRQLPEEGLKFMVYLQKENIIDESGMPKERFSAEFPKEGPSILRIQQVVRGDSAAYFCASSLYIADTQYFGPGTRLTVL.